Listed below are T cell receptor beta chains from one sample, sequenced in a study of technical replicates of blood from a few donors. TCRdb's table, derived via immunoSEQ multiplex PCR, lists solely in-frame clones and lacks some. Among tens of thousands of clones listed, 80% to 90% were seen once. The source material was PBMCs. The receptors derive from a human donor in good health. Some clones in this sample may be carry-over from other donors' samples. Both conserved end residues are part of each CDR3. The order of the fields is J gene, V gene, D gene, clone size, CDR3 protein, CDR3 DNA. A D gene is named only where the DNA matches it firmly. Where a row states a size, it is once, few, many or the class of an expanded clone; other rows omit it.

TRBJ2-5 | TRBV15 | TRBD1 | - | CATSRGTGEETQYF | TGTGCCACCAGCAGGGGGACAGGCGAAGAGACCCAGTACTTC
TRBJ1-1 | TRBV6-5 | - | - | CASTLQTGFAEAFF | TGTGCCAGCACCTTACAAACAGGGTTCGCTGAAGCTTTCTTT
TRBJ1-1 | TRBV5-4 | TRBD1 | - | CASTTAGTANTEAFF | TGTGCCAGCACTACCGCCGGGACAGCCAACACTGAAGCTTTCTTT
TRBJ2-7 | TRBV21-1 | - | - | CASSKPVMLVAGGSSYEQYF | -
TRBJ2-7 | TRBV5-4 | - | - | CASSPLGAAARQYF | TGTGCCAGCAGCCCCCTGGGGGCAGCCGCCAGGCAGTACTTC
TRBJ1-1 | TRBV11-1 | - | - | CASSLDLGESTEAFF | TGTGCCAGCAGCTTAGATCTGGGAGAGAGTACTGAAGCTTTCTTT
TRBJ2-7 | TRBV19 | - | - | CASSIAETYEQYF | TGTGCCAGTAGTATAGCTGAGACCTACGAGCAGTACTTC
TRBJ1-6 | TRBV4-2 | - | - | CASSRDRDSHNSPLHF | TGTGCCAGCAGCCGGGACCGGGACTCCCATAATTCACCCCTCCACTTT
TRBJ2-3 | TRBV5-8 | TRBD2 | - | CASSLTSGSDTQYF | TGTGCCAGCAGCTTGACTAGCGGATCAGATACGCAGTATTTT
TRBJ2-3 | TRBV7-2 | - | - | CASSLDASPTDTQYF | TGTGCCAGCAGCTTAGATGCTAGCCCCACAGATACGCAGTATTTT
TRBJ1-2 | TRBV18 | - | - | CASSPAVVSGGYGYTF | TGTGCCAGCTCACCCGCGGTCGTCTCCGGAGGCTATGGCTACACCTTC
TRBJ1-2 | TRBV18 | - | - | CASSPEYTRYGYTF | TGTGCCAGCTCACCAGAATACACCCGTTATGGCTACACCTTC
TRBJ2-7 | TRBV11-3 | - | - | CASSRDGSSYEQYF | TGTGCCAGCAGCAGGGACGGGAGCTCCTACGAGCAGTACTTC
TRBJ2-7 | TRBV19 | - | - | CASSDRNSYEQYF | TGTGCCAGTAGTGACAGAAACTCCTACGAGCAGTACTTC
TRBJ2-7 | TRBV5-1 | - | - | CASSWTGLTYEQYF | TGCGCCAGCAGCTGGACGGGACTCACCTACGAGCAGTACTTC
TRBJ2-7 | TRBV7-2 | TRBD1 | - | CASSFDRGYSYEQYF | TGTGCCAGCAGCTTCGACAGGGGGTACTCCTACGAGCAGTACTTC
TRBJ1-5 | TRBV6-1 | TRBD1 | - | CASSDDRDLHLRPQHF | TGTGCCAGCAGTGACGACAGGGACCTCCATCTTCGGCCCCAGCATTTT
TRBJ2-3 | TRBV5-5 | TRBD2 | - | CASSGLAEGTDTQYF | TGTGCCAGCAGCGGACTAGCGGAGGGCACAGATACGCAGTATTTT
TRBJ2-7 | TRBV4-1 | - | - | CASSQEEGRTSYEQYF | TGCGCCAGCAGCCAAGAAGAGGGCCGAACCAGCTACGAGCAGTACTTC
TRBJ1-2 | TRBV18 | TRBD1 | - | CASSVDRGDYGYTF | TGTGCCAGCTCCGTCGACAGGGGCGACTATGGCTACACCTTC
TRBJ2-5 | TRBV5-1 | - | - | CASSLYGGRETQYF | TGCGCCAGCAGCTTGTATGGGGGCCGGGAGACCCAGTACTTC
TRBJ2-2 | TRBV29-1 | - | - | CSIRVRGTGELFF | TGCAGCATACGGGTCCGTGGCACCGGGGAGCTGTTTTTT
TRBJ1-2 | TRBV5-8 | - | - | CASSFTGTNYGYTF | TGTGCCAGCAGTTTTACAGGGACCAACTATGGCTACACCTTC
TRBJ2-7 | TRBV7-2 | - | - | CASSDRGSEREQYF | TGTGCCAGCAGCGACCGAGGCTCGGAACGGGAGCAGTACTTC
TRBJ2-7 | TRBV11-1 | TRBD2 | - | CASSLGVAGGGYEQYF | TGTGCCAGCAGCTTGGGAGTAGCGGGAGGAGGCTACGAGCAGTACTTC
TRBJ1-1 | TRBV7-6 | - | few | CASSPHMNTEAFF | TGTGCCAGCAGCCCACATATGAACACTGAAGCTTTCTTT
TRBJ1-1 | TRBV6-6 | - | few | CASITGNTEAFF | TGTGCCAGCATAACAGGGAACACTGAAGCTTTCTTT
TRBJ1-4 | TRBV9 | - | - | CASSVSPGGREKLFF | TGTGCCAGCAGCGTGAGCCCGGGAGGTAGGGAAAAACTGTTTTTT
TRBJ1-1 | TRBV23-1 | - | - | CASSLAPGTEAFF | TGCGCCAGCAGCCTCGCCCCAGGCACTGAAGCTTTCTTT
TRBJ1-6 | TRBV7-6 | - | - | CASSLRVENSPLHF | TGTGCCAGCAGCTTAAGAGTAGAGAATTCACCCCTCCACTTT
TRBJ2-7 | TRBV7-2 | - | - | CASSSRAGLYEQYF | TGTGCCAGCAGCTCAAGGGCGGGGTTATACGAGCAGTACTTC
TRBJ2-7 | TRBV4-1 | - | - | CASSQDRNRDPIPYEQYF | TGCGCCAGCAGCCAAGATCGAAACAGGGACCCCATCCCCTACGAGCAGTACTTC
TRBJ2-2 | TRBV4-1 | TRBD1 | - | CASSQTDRENTGELFF | TGCGCCAGCAGCCAGACGGACAGGGAGAACACCGGGGAGCTGTTTTTT
TRBJ1-2 | TRBV5-1 | - | - | CASSLEADNYGYTF | TGCGCCAGCAGCTTGGAAGCGGATAACTATGGCTACACCTTC
TRBJ1-2 | TRBV6-6 | TRBD1 | - | CASSNGQVQGGYTF | TGTGCCAGCAGTAACGGACAGGTCCAGGGGGGCTACACCTTC
TRBJ1-1 | TRBV6-1 | - | - | CASSYGIEAFF | TGTGCCAGCAGTTACGGTATTGAAGCTTTCTTT
TRBJ2-3 | TRBV6-1 | - | - | CASISSTDTQYF | TGTGCCAGCATCAGTAGCACAGATACGCAGTATTTT
TRBJ1-3 | TRBV2 | - | - | CASSEAGSLSGNTIYF | TGTGCCAGCAGTGAAGCCGGGAGCCTCTCTGGAAACACCATATATTTT
TRBJ2-1 | TRBV5-1 | TRBD2 | - | CASSLALRTSGVSEQFF | TGCGCCAGCAGCTTGGCCCTAAGGACTAGCGGGGTGAGTGAGCAGTTCTTC
TRBJ1-2 | TRBV9 | - | - | CASSVSVNYGYTF | TGTGCCAGCAGCGTCTCCGTAAACTATGGCTACACCTTC
TRBJ2-1 | TRBV7-2 | TRBD2 | - | CASSRTSGRSYEQFF | TGTGCCAGCAGCCGAACTAGCGGGAGATCTTATGAGCAGTTCTTC
TRBJ2-5 | TRBV7-9 | TRBD2 | - | CASSLALASGGARKETQYF | TGTGCCAGCAGCTTAGCCTTGGCTAGCGGGGGAGCAAGAAAAGAGACCCAGTACTTC
TRBJ2-2 | TRBV6-1 | - | - | CASSEVGATGELFF | TGTGCCAGCAGTGAAGTTGGGGCCACCGGGGAGCTGTTTTTT
TRBJ2-1 | TRBV28 | - | - | CASSPRAGPQGGQFF | TGTGCCAGCAGTCCTAGGGCGGGCCCCCAAGGGGGGCAGTTCTTC
TRBJ1-2 | TRBV14 | - | - | CASSQGYGGYYGYTF | TGTGCCAGCAGCCAAGGATATGGAGGGTACTATGGCTACACCTTC
TRBJ1-1 | TRBV10-2 | - | - | CASSEPQRVDTEAFF | TGCGCCAGCAGTGAGCCGCAACGGGTAGACACTGAAGCTTTCTTT
TRBJ1-1 | TRBV19 | TRBD1 | few | CASMWDRNTEAFF | TGTGCCAGTATGTGGGACAGGAACACTGAAGCTTTCTTT
TRBJ2-7 | TRBV30 | - | - | CAWQGAHEQYF | TGTGCCTGGCAGGGTGCACACGAGCAGTACTTC
TRBJ1-2 | TRBV6-5 | TRBD1 | - | CASSYSGTGASYTF | TGTGCCAGCAGTTACTCCGGGACAGGGGCGAGCTACACCTTC
TRBJ1-4 | TRBV5-1 | TRBD1 | - | CASSLTGGDWEKLFF | TGCGCCAGCAGCTTAACAGGGGGCGACTGGGAAAAACTGTTTTTT
TRBJ2-5 | TRBV14 | - | once | CASSKKRLQETQYF | TGTGCCAGCAGCAAGAAGCGCCTCCAAGAGACCCAGTACTTC
TRBJ2-7 | TRBV6-6 | - | - | CASSFDQRYEQYF | TGTGCCAGCAGTTTTGACCAGAGGTACGAGCAGTACTTC
TRBJ1-2 | TRBV9 | - | once | CASSGHRVRWNYGYTF | TGTGCCAGCAGCGGACACAGGGTCCGTTGGAACTATGGCTACACCTTC
TRBJ1-1 | TRBV7-2 | - | - | CASSWTFNTEAFF | TGTGCCAGCAGCTGGACATTCAACACTGAAGCTTTCTTT